This T cell receptor (beta chain) was obtained from a study of technical replicates of blood from a few donors. Per the germline V gene, CDR1 is MDHEN and CDR2 is SYDVKM. The V gene lost 3 bases and the J gene lost 2 bases, with 17 bases spanning the gap. The CDR3 has 17 amino acids. Only in-frame clones appear in the TCRdb table, and some are missing; sequencing was by immunoSEQ multiplex PCR. The data show around 80,000 clones, 95% to 98% seen once. The receptor was isolated from a human donor in good health. Sequencing used T cells isolated from PBMCs. The chain carries TRBV28 and TRBJ2-1; possibly TRBD2 for D (5 bases). CDR3 nucleotide sequence: TGTGCCAGCAGTTTCTTCAGAGGGAAGGCTGCCTACAATGAGCAGTTCTTC. Translated, it gives CASSFFRGKAAYNEQFF.